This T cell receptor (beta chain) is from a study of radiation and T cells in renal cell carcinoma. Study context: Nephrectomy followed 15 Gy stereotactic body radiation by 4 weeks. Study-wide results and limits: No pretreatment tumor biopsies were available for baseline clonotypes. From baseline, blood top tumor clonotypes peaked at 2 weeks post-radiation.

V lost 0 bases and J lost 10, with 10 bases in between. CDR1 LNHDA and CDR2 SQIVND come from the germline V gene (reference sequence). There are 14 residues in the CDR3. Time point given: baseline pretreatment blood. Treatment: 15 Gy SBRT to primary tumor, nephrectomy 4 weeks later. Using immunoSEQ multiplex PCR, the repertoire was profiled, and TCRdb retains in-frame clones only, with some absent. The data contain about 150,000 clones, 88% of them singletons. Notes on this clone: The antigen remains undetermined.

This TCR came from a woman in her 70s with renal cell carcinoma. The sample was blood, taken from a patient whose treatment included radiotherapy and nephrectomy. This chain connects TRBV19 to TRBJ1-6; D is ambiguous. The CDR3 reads CASSIDTGKSPLHF. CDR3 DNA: TGTGCCAGTAGTATAGATACGGGGAAATCACCCCTCCACTTT.